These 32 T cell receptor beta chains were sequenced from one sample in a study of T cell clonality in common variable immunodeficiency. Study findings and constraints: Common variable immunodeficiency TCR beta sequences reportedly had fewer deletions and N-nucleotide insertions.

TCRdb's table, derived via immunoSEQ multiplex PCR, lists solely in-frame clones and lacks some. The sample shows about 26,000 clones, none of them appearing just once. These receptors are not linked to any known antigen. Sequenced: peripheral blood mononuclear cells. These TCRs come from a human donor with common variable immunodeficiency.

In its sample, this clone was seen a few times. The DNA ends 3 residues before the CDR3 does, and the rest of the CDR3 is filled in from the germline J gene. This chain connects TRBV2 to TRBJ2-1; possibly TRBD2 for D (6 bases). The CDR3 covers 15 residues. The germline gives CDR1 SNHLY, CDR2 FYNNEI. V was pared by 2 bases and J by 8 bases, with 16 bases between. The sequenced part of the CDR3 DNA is TGTGCCAGCAGTGAACGGGATTGGGGGGTTTATGAG. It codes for CASSERDWGVYE. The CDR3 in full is CASSERDWGVYEQFF. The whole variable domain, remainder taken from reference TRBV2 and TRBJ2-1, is EPEVTQTPSHQVTQMGQEVILRCVPISNHLYFYWYRQILGQKVEFLVSFYNNEISEKSEIFDDQFSVERPDGSNFTLKIRSTKLEDSAMYFCASSERDWGVYEQFFGPGTRLTVL.

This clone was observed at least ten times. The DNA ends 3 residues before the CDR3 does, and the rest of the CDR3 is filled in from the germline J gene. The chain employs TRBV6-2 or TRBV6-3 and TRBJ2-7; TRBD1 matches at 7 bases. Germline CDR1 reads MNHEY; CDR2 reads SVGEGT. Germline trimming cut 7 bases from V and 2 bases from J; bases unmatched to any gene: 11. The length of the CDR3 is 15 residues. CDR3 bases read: TGTGCCAGCACCACCAGGACAGGTTTAACCTACGAG. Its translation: CASTTRTGLTYE. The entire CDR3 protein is CASTTRTGLTYEQYF.

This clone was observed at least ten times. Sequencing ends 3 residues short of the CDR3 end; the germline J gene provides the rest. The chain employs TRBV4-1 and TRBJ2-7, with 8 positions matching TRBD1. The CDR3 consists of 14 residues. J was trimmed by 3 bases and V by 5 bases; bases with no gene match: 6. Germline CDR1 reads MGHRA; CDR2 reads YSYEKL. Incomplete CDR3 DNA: TGCGCCAGCAGCTCCCGACAGGGGAGCTACGAG. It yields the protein CASSSRQGSYE. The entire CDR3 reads CASSSRQGSYEQYF.

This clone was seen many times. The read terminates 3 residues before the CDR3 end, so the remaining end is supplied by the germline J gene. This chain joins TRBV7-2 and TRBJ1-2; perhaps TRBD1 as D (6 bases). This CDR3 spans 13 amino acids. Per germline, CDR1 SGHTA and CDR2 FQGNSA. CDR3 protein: CASSTPGAGGYTF. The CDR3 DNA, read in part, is TGTGCCAGCAGCACGCCAGGGGCTGGGGGC.

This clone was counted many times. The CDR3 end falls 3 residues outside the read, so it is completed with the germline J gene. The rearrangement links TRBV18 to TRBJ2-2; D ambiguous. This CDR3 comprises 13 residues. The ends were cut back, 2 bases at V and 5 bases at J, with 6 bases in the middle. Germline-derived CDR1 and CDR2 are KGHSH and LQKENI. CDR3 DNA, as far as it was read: TGTGCCAGCTCACCAGCTAGAACCGGGGAG. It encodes CASSPARTGE. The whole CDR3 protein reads CASSPARTGELFF.

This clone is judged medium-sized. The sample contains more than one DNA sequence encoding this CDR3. The DNA read from the CDR3 is TGTGCCAGCAGCTTGACGGGGAACACCGGGGAG. Its translation: CASSLTGNTGE. The CDR3, in full, reads CASSLTGNTGELFF. This chain links TRBV7-6 with TRBJ2-2; no firm D call. With the read ending 3 residues before the CDR3 end, the germline J gene is used to fill in that end. CDR1 and CDR2 (germline): SGHVS, FNYEAQ. The V and J ends lost 3 bases and 1 base respectively, with 6 bases between them. The CDR3 loop spans 14 amino acids.

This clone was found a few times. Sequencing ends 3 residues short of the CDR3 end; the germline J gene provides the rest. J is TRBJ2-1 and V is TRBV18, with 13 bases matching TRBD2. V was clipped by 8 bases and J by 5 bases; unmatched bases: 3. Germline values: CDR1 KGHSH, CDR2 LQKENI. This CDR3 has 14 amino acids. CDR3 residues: CASQGTSGDNEQFF. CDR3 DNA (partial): TGTGCCAGCCAAGGGACTAGCGGGGACAATGAG.

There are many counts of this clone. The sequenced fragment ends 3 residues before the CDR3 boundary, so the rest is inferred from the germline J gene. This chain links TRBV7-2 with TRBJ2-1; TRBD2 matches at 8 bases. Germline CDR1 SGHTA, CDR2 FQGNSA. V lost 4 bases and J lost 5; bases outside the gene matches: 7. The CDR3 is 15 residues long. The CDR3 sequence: CASSSKLAENNEQFF. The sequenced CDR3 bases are TGTGCCAGCAGCTCAAAACTAGCGGAGAACAATGAG.

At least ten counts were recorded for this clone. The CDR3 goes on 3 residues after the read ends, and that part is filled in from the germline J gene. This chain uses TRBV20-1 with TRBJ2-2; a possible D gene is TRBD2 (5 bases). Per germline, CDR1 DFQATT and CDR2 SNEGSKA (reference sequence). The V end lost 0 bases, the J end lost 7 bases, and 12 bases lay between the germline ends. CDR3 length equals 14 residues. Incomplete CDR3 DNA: TGCAGTGCTAGAGATCGGACTTCAGGCGGGGAG. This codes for CSARDRTSGGE. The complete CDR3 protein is CSARDRTSGGELFF.

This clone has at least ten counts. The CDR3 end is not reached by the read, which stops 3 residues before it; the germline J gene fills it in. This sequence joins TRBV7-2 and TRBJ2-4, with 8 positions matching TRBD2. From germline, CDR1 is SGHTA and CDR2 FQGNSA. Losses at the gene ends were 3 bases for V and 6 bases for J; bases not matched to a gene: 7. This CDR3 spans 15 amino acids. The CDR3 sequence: CASSLRGALGNIQYF. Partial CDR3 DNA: TGTGCCAGCAGCTTGCGGGGGGCTCTCGGAAACATT.

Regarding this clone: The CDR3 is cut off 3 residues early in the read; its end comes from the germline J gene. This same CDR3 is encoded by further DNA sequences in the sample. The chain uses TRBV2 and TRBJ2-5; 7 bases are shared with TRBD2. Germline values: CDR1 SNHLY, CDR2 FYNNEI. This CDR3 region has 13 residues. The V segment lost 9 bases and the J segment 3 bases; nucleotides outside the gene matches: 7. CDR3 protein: CASPKGREETQYF. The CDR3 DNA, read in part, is TGTGCCAGTCCTAAGGGGAGGGAAGAGACC.

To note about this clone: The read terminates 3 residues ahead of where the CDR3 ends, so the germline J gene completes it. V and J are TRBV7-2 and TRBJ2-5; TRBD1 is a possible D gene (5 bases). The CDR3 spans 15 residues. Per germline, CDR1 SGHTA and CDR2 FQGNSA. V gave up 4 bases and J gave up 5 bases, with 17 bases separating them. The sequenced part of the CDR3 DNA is TGTGCCAGCAGCTCTAGGGTGGGGCAGGCGGAGACC. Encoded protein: CASSSRVGQAET. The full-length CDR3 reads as CASSSRVGQAETQYF.

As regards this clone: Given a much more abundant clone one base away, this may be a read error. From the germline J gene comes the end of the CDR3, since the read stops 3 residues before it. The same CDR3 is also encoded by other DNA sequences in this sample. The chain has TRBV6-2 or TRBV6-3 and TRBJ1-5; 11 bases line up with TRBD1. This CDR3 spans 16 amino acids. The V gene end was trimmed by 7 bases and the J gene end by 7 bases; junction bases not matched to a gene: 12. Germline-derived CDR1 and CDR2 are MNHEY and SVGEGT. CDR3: CASTITAGQGVQPQHF. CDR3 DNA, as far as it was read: TGTGCCAGCACCATTACGGCGGGACAGGGGGTGCAGCCC.

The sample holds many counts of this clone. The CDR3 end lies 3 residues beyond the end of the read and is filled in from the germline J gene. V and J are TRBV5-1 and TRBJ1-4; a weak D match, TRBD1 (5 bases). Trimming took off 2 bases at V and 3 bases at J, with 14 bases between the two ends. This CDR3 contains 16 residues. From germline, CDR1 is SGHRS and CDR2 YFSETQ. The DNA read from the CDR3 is TGCGCCAGCAGCTTCCTTGGGGCGCACCCTAATGAAAAA. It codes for CASSFLGAHPNEK. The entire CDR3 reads CASSFLGAHPNEKLFF. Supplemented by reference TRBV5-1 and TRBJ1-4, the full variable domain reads KAGVTQTPRYLIKTRGQQVTLSCSPISGHRSVSWYQQTPGQGLQFLFEYFSETQRNKGNFPGRFSGRQFSNSRSEMNVSTLELGDSALYLCASSFLGAHPNEKLFFGSGTQLSVL.

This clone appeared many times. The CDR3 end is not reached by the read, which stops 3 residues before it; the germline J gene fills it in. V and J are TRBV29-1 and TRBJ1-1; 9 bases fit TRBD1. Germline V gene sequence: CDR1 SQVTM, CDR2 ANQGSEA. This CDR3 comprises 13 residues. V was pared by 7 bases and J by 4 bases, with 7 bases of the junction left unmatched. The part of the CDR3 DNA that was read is TGCAGCGGATGGGACAGGGTAGGCACTGAA. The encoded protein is CSGWDRVGTE. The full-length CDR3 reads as CSGWDRVGTEAFF.

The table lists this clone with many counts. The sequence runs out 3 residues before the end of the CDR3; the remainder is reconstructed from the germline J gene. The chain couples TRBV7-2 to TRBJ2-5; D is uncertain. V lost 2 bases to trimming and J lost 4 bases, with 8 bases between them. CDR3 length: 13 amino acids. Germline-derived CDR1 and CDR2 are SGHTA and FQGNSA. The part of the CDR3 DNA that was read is TGTGCCAGCAGCTTATCGCTAGGAGAGACC. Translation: CASSLSLGET. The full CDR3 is CASSLSLGETQYF.

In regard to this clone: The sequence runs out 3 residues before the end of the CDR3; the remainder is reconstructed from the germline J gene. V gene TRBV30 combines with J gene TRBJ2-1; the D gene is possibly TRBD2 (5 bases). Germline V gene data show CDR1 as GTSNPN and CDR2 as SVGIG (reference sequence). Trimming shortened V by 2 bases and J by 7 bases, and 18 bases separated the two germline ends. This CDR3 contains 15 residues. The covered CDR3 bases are TGTGCCTGGAGTTTGACGTCTAGCCGCAGTAATGAG. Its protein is CAWSLTSSRSNE. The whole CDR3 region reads CAWSLTSSRSNEQFF.

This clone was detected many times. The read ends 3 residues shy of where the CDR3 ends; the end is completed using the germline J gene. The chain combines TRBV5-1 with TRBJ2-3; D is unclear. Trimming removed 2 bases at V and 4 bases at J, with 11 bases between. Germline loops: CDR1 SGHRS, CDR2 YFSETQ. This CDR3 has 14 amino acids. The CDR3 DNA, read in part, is TGCGCCAGCAGCTTAGAAGGGCCAGCAGATACG. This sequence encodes CASSLEGPADT. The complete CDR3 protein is CASSLEGPADTQYF.

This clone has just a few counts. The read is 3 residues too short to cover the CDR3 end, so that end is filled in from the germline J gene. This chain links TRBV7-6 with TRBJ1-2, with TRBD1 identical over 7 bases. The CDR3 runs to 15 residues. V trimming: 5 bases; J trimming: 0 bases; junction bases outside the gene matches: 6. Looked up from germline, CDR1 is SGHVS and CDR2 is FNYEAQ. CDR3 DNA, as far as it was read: TGTGCCAGCAGCGCGACAGGGAACTCTAACTATGGC. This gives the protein CASSATGNSNYG. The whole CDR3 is CASSATGNSNYGYTF.

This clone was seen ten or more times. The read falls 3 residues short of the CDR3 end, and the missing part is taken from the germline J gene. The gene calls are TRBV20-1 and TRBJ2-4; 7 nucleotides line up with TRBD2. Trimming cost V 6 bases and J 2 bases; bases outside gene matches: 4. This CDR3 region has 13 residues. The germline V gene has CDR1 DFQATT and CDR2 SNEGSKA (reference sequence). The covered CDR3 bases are TGCAGTGCCGGCGGGAGCTCCAAAAACATT. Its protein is CSAGGSSKNI. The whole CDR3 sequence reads CSAGGSSKNIQYF.

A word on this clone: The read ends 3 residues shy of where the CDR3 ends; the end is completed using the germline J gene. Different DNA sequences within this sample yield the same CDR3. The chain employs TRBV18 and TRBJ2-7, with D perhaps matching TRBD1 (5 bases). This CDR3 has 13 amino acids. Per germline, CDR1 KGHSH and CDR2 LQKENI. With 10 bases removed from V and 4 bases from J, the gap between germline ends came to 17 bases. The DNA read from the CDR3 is TGTGCCATCACACCAAATGGGGCATACGAG. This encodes CAITPNGAYE. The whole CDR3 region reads CAITPNGAYEQYF.

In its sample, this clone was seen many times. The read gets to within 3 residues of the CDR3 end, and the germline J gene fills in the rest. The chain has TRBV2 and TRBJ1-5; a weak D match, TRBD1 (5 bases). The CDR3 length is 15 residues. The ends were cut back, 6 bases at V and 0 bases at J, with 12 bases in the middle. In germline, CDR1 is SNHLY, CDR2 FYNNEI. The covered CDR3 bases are TGTGCCAGCAGGTTTGACAGTAATAGCAATCAGCCC. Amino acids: CASRFDSNSNQP. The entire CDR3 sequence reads CASRFDSNSNQPQHF.

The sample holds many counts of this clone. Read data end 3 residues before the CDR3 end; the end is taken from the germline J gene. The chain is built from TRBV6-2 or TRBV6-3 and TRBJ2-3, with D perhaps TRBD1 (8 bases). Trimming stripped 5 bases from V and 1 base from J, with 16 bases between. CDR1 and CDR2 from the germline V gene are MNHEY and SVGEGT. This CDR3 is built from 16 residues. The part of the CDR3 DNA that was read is TGTGCCAGCAGTAGAACAGGGGGGGCACGCACAGATACG. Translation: CASSRTGGARTDT. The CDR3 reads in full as CASSRTGGARTDTQYF.

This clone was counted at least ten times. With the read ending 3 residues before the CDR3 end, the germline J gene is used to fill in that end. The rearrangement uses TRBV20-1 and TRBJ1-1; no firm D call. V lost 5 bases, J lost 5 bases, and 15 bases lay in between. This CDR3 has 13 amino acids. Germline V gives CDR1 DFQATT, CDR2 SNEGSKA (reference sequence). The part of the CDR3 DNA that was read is TGCAGTGCTTGGGTTGGGGAGCGGACTGAA. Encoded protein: CSAWVGERTE. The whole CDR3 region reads CSAWVGERTEAFF.

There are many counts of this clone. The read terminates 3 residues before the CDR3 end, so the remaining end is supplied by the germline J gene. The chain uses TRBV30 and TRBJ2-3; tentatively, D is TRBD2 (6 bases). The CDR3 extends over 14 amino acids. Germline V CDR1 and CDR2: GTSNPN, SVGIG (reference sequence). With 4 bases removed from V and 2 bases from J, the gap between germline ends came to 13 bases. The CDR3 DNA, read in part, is TGTGCCTGGAAGGTGCGGGAACCCACAGATACG. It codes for CAWKVREPTDT. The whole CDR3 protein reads CAWKVREPTDTQYF.

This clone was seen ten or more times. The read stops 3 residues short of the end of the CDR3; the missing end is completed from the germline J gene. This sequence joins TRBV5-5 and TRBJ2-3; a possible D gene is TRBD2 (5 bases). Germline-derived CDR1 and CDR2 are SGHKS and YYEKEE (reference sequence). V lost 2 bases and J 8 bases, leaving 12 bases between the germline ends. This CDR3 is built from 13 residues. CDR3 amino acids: CASSFEGTSTQYF. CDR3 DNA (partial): TGTGCCAGCAGCTTTGAGGGCACAAGTACG. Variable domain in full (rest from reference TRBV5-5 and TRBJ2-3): DAGVTQSPTHLIKTRGQQVTLRCSPISGHKSVSWYQQVLGQGPQFIFQYYEKEERGRGNFPDRFSARQFPNYSSELNVNALLLGDSALYLCASSFEGTSTQYFGPGTRLTVL.

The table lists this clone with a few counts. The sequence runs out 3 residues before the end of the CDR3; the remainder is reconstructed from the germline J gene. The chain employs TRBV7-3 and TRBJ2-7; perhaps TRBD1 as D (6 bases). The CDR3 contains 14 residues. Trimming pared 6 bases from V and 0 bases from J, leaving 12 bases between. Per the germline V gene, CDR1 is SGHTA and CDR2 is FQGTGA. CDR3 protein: CASRYGTSSYEQYF. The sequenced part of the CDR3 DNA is TGTGCCAGCAGATACGGGACAAGCTCCTACGAG.

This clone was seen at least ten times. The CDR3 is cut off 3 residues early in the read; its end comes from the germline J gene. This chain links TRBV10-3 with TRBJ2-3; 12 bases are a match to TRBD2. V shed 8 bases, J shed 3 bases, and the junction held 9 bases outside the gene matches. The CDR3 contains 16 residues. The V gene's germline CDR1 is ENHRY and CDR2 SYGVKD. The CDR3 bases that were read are TGTGCCATCCTTTGGACTAGCGGGGTTGGAACAGATACG. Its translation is CAILWTSGVGTDT. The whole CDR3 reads CAILWTSGVGTDTQYF.

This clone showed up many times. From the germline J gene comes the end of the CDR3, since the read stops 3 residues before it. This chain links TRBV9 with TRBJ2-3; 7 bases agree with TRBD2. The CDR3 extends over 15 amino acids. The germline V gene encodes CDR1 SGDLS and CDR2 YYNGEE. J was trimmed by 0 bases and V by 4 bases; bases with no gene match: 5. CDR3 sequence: CASSRRAGSTDTQYF. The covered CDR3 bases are TGTGCCAGCAGCAGGAGAGCGGGGAGCACAGATACG.

CDR3: CASNGGGASGQPQHF. CDR3 DNA, as far as it was read: TGTGCCAGCAACGGCGGTGGGGCATCAGGTCAGCCC. The genes are TRBV7-3 and TRBJ1-5; possible D gene TRBD1, 5 bases. The read terminates 3 residues before the CDR3 end, so the remaining end is supplied by the germline J gene. Deletions cut 7 bases from V and 6 bases from J, with 19 bases between. This CDR3 has 15 residues. Germline V CDR1 and CDR2: SGHTA, FQGTGA.

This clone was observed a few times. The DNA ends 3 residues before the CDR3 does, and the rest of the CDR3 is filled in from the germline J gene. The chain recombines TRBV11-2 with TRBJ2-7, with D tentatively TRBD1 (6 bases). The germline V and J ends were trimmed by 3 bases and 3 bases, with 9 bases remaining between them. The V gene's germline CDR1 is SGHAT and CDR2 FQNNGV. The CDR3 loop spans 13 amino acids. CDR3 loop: CASSFTGSYEQYF. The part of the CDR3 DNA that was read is TGTGCCAGCAGCTTTACAGGGAGCTACGAG.

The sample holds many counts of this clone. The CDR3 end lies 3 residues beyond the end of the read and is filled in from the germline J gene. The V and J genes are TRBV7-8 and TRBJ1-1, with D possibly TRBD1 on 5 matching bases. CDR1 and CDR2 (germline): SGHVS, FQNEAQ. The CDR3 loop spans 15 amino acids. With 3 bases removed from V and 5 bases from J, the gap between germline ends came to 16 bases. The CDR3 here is CASSLVGGRGTEAFF. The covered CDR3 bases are TGTGCCAGCAGCTTGGTTGGGGGGAGAGGGACTGAA.